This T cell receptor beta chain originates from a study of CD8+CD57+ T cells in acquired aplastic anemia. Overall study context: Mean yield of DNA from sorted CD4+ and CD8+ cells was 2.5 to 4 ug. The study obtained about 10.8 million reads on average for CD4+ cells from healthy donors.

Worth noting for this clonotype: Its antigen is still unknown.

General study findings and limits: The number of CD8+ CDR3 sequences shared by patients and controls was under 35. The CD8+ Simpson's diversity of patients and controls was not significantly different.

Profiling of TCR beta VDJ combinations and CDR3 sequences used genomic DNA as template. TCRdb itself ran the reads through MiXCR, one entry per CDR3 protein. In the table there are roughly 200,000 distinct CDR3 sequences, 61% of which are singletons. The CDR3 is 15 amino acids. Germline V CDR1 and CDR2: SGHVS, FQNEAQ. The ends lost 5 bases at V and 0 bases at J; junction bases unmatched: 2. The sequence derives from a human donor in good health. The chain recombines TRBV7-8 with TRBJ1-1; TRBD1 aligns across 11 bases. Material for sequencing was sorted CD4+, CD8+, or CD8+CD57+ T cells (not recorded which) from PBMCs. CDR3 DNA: TGTGCCAGCAGCGGACAGGGGGCGGTGAACACTGAAGCTTTCTTT. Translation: CASSGQGAVNTEAFF.